Listed here are 15 T cell receptor beta chains from one sample, sequenced in a study of identical twins. MiXCR, run by TCRdb on the 5' RACE reads, gives a single entry per CDR3 protein. Among approximately 240,000 distinct CDR3 sequences, roughly an eighth were seen once, and the ten largest hold 7% to 9%. The sequencing input was memory (CD45RO+) T cells sorted from blood. The receptors originated from a woman aged 18-29 years in good health.

This clonotype was seen more than once but under ten times. V and J are TRBV20-1 and TRBJ2-7; 11 nucleotides match TRBD1. The CDR3 is 13 residues long. The trim removed 7 bases at V and 6 bases at J, leaving 8 bases unmatched. Germline CDR1 reads DFQATT; CDR2 reads SNEGSKA (reference sequence). CDR3 sequence: CSGKRGQGGEQYF. CDR3 sequence (DNA): TGCAGTGGGAAGAGGGGACAGGGGGGCGAGCAGTACTTC.

This clonotype was seen only a few times. This rearrangement joins TRBV11-2 to TRBJ2-7, with 8 bases lining up with TRBD2. The CDR3 is 13 residues long. Per germline, CDR1 SGHAT and CDR2 FQNNGV. The V gene end was trimmed by 8 bases and the J gene end by 3 bases; junction bases not matched to a gene: 6. CDR3 sequence reads: CASAVRGGYEQYF. CDR3 nucleotide sequence: TGTGCCAGCGCTGTTCGGGGGGGCTACGAGCAGTACTTC.

The rearrangement links TRBV12-3 or TRBV12-4 to TRBJ1-2; D is unclear. This CDR3 has 15 residues. V was clipped by 3 bases and J by 0 bases, with 11 bases between them. As DNA, the CDR3 is TGTGCCAGCAGTTTTTACGCAGCTGCTAACTATGGCTACACCTTC. Translation gives CASSFYAAANYGYTF.

V gene TRBV3-1 combines with J gene TRBJ2-2, with a tentative D call TRBD1 (5 bases). Trimming took 3 bases from V and 10 from J, leaving 12 bases between them. The germline V gene encodes CDR1 LGHDT and CDR2 YNNKEL (reference sequence). This CDR3 has 13 residues. DNA for the CDR3: TGTGCCAGCAGCCAGGACATTCGACCGGAGCTGTTTTTT. This codes for CASSQDIRPELFF.

At least ten counts were recorded for this clonotype. The DNA for the CDR3 is TGTGCCAGCAGTTTCCCCCAGGGTATGGCCGGGGAGCTGTTTTTT. Its translation: CASSFPQGMAGELFF. This chain uses TRBV12-3 or TRBV12-4 with TRBJ2-2, with D possibly being TRBD1 (5 bases). V was pared by 3 bases and J by 6 bases, with 14 bases between. The CDR3 consists of 15 residues.

The genes are TRBV18 and TRBJ1-6, with 7 nucleotides matching TRBD1. The CDR3 loop spans 18 amino acids. Trimming removed 6 bases from V and 0 bases from J; junction bases left unmatched: 11. The V gene's germline CDR1 is KGHSH and CDR2 LQKENI. The CDR3 reads CASSPRGWDSSYNSPLHF. In nucleotides, the CDR3 is TGTGCCAGCTCGCCCCGAGGTTGGGACAGCTCCTATAATTCACCCCTCCACTTT.

There are a few counts of this clonotype. V is TRBV12-3 or TRBV12-4 and J is TRBJ2-2; 13 bases match TRBD2. The CDR3 is made up of 14 amino acids. V was pared by 6 bases and J by 8 bases, with 3 bases of the junction left unmatched. The CDR3 bases are TGTGCCAGCAGAACTAGCGGGAGGGCTGGGGAGCTGTTTTTT. It codes for CASRTSGRAGELFF.

In its sample, this clonotype was seen many times. The chain joins TRBV20-1 to TRBJ1-5, with D possibly TRBD1 on 6 matching bases. The V gene lost 6 bases and the J gene lost 6 bases, with 18 bases spanning the gap. Germline CDR1 reads DFQATT; CDR2 reads SNEGSKA (reference sequence). This CDR3 has 14 residues. The CDR3 DNA is TGCAGTGCCTACTCAAGGGCAGGGGCTCAGCCCCAGCATTTT. Protein: CSAYSRAGAQPQHF.

This clonotype has more than one count but fewer than ten. This sequence joins TRBV15 and TRBJ1-6; no reliable D call. In germline, CDR1 is LNHNV, CDR2 YYDKDF (reference sequence). V lost 0 bases and J lost 9, with 12 bases in between. This CDR3 region has 15 residues. This chain's CDR3 is CATSRDQAGSSPLHF. The CDR3, as DNA: TGTGCCACCAGCAGAGACCAAGCGGGGAGTTCACCCCTCCACTTT.

The chain uses TRBV6-2 or TRBV6-3 and TRBJ1-5; D possibly corresponds to TRBD1 (5 bases). CDR1 and CDR2 from the germline V gene are MNHEY and SVGEGT. V was pared by 6 bases and J by 3 bases, with 18 bases between. CDR3 length: 16 amino acids. CDR3 amino acids: CASRTGTAGYNQPQHF. As DNA, the CDR3 is TGTGCCAGCAGGACCGGGACGGCGGGGTACAATCAGCCCCAGCATTTT.

This clonotype occurred many times. The chain combines TRBV24-1 with TRBJ2-3; no clear D gene. Germline V gives CDR1 KGHDR, CDR2 SFDVKD. V was clipped by 4 bases and J by 6 bases, with 10 bases between them. The CDR3 length is 13 residues. Here the CDR3 reads CATSERVGDTQYF. The CDR3 DNA sequence: TGTGCCACCAGTGAAAGGGTTGGGGATACGCAGTATTTT.

The chain uses TRBV15 and TRBJ2-1; 9 nucleotides align to TRBD2. V was clipped by 1 base and J by 7 bases; unmatched bases: 5. The CDR3 is 15 amino acids. The germline gives CDR1 LNHNV, CDR2 YYDKDF (reference sequence). The DNA of the CDR3 is TGTGCCACCAGCAGAGTTAGCGGGAGTGGAAATGAGCAGTTCTTC. Translating gives CATSRVSGSGNEQFF.

This clonotype has a handful of counts. The gene calls are TRBV5-1 and TRBJ2-1, with D uncertain. Looked up from germline, CDR1 is SGHRS and CDR2 is YFSETQ. The CDR3 covers 13 residues. Trimming pared 5 bases from V and 7 bases from J, leaving 13 bases between. CDR3 nucleotides: TGCGCCAGCAGTCGAGAGGCCGGGAATGAGCAGTTCTTC. Translated: CASSREAGNEQFF.

This clonotype came up a few times. The chain uses TRBV7-2 and TRBJ2-3; a weak D match, TRBD1 (6 bases). V dropped 2 bases and J dropped 4 bases, with 16 bases sitting between them. CDR1 is SGHTA, CDR2 FQGNSA, per germline. The CDR3 is 16 residues long. The CDR3 DNA reads TGTGCCAGCAGCTTATTAGGGGGTAGGGTTGCAGATACGCAGTATTTT. Amino acid sequence: CASSLLGGRVADTQYF.

The chain joins TRBV18 to TRBJ2-1; 11 bases agree with TRBD1. Germline values: CDR1 KGHSH, CDR2 LQKENI. The CDR3 loop spans 15 amino acids. V trimming: 3 bases; J trimming: 8 bases; junction bases outside the gene matches: 6. Here the CDR3 DNA reads TGTGCCAGCTCACCGGGACAGGGGGGCTGGTATGAGCAGTTCTTC. Translation: CASSPGQGGWYEQFF.